This is a list of T cell receptor beta chains from one sample in a study of response to subunit inactivated influenza vaccine. TCRdb ran MiXCR on the RT-PCR reads and lists one entry per CDR3 protein. Here the sample spans around 850,000 distinct CDR3 sequences, approximately 18% being singletons. The source was PBMCs from blood, collected 4 to 6 days after vaccination. Receptors originate from a man aged 45-60 years who received an inactivated influenza vaccine. Each CDR3 is given with its conserved first and last residue. The D gene is left open where the match is weak. Rows may omit the clone size; those that give it use once, few, many or a size class.

j_gene | abundance | v_gene | d_gene | CDR3aa | CDR3nt
TRBJ2-3 | few | TRBV6-2/TRBV6-3 | - | CASSIGGTDTQYF | TGTGCCAGCAGTATTGGGGGCACAGATACGCAGTATTTT
TRBJ2-1 | - | TRBV12-3/TRBV12-4 | TRBD2 | CASSPGTRFYNEQFF | TGTGCCAGCAGCCCAGGGACTAGGTTTTACAATGAGCAGTTCTTC
TRBJ2-7 | - | TRBV5-5 | - | CASSGADTGGDEQYF | TGTGCCAGCAGCGGGGCGGACACTGGGGGCGACGAGCAGTACTTC
TRBJ2-1 | few | TRBV20-1 | TRBD2 | CSARRTSGRAQGEQFF | TGCAGTGCTAGAAGGACTAGCGGGAGGGCCCAGGGTGAGCAGTTCTTC
TRBJ2-3 | - | TRBV4-3 | - | CASSQVVRRTDTQYF | TGCGCCAGCAGCCAAGTAGTCCGTCGCACAGATACGCAGTATTTT
TRBJ2-7 | many | TRBV6-1 | TRBD2 | CASSAGLAGAWGYEQYF | TGTGCCAGCAGTGCAGGACTAGCGGGAGCGTGGGGCTACGAGCAGTACTTC
TRBJ2-7 | - | TRBV4-3 | - | CASSQDLSSSYEQYF | TGCGCCAGCAGCCAAGACCTGTCAAGCTCCTACGAGCAGTACTTC
TRBJ2-3 | - | TRBV12-3/TRBV12-4 | TRBD1 | CASSVGPGQGSDTQYF | TGTGCCAGCAGTGTGGGTCCGGGACAGGGGTCAGATACGCAGTATTTT
TRBJ1-5 | - | TRBV4-3 | - | CASSQERQGRVQPQHF | TGCGCCAGCAGCCAAGAACGGCAGGGTAGGGTTCAGCCCCAGCATTTT
TRBJ1-5 | few | TRBV7-8 | - | CASSLGRWRQPQHF | TGTGCCAGCAGCTTAGGCAGGTGGCGGCAGCCCCAGCATTTT
TRBJ2-7 | few | TRBV6-1 | - | CASSEAGANSYEQYF | TGTGCCAGCAGTGAAGCGGGGGCCAACTCCTACGAGCAGTACTTC
TRBJ1-1 | many | TRBV11-2 | - | CASSPQQEAEAFF | TGTGCCAGCAGCCCCCAGCAGGAGGCTGAAGCTTTCTTT
TRBJ1-2 | many | TRBV20-1 | TRBD1 | CSARPRDREGYTF | TGCAGTGCTAGGCCCCGGGACAGGGAGGGCTACACCTTC
TRBJ2-3 | few | TRBV27 | - | CASSLDRDPDTQYF | TGTGCCAGCAGTTTAGATAGAGACCCAGATACGCAGTATTTT
TRBJ2-3 | - | TRBV12-1 | - | CASSWQGPGANTDTQYF | TGTGCCAGCAGCTGGCAGGGGCCAGGGGCTAACACAGATACGCAGTATTTT
TRBJ2-2 | few | TRBV7-2 | - | CASSLLFAGMNPGELFF | TGTGCCAGCAGTTTACTCTTTGCGGGGATGAACCCCGGGGAGCTGTTTTTT
TRBJ1-5 | - | TRBV28 | - | CASSLEQPQHF | TGTGCCAGCAGTTTGGAGCAGCCCCAGCATTTT
TRBJ2-1 | - | TRBV20-1 | - | CSARVDSLSDEQFF | TGCAGTGCTAGAGTCGACTCCCTGAGCGATGAGCAGTTCTTC
TRBJ2-5 | - | TRBV6-5 | - | CASSYDPLTRQETQYF | TGTGCCAGCAGTTACGACCCCCTCACTCGCCAAGAGACCCAGTACTTC
TRBJ1-6 | few | TRBV5-1 | TRBD1 | CASSVSQGPGDSPLHF | TGCGCCAGCAGCGTCTCACAGGGGCCAGGGGATTCACCCCTCCACTTT
TRBJ2-7 | few | TRBV29-1 | TRBD1 | CSVDRGGSEQYF | TGCAGCGTAGACAGGGGTGGTAGCGAGCAGTACTTC
TRBJ2-7 | - | TRBV10-3 | TRBD2 | CATQAGNSYEQYF | TGTGCCACCCAAGCGGGAAACTCCTACGAGCAGTACTTC
TRBJ1-5 | - | TRBV6-2/TRBV6-3 | - | CASRFGGLDQPQHF | TGTGCCAGCAGATTCGGGGGGCTGGATCAGCCCCAGCATTTT
TRBJ2-7 | - | TRBV6-2/TRBV6-3 | - | CASSYISTAYEQYF | TGTGCCAGCAGTTATATATCCACAGCCTACGAGCAGTACTTC
TRBJ2-3 | - | TRBV5-5 | - | CASSGGVQASTDTQYF | TGTGCCAGCAGCGGGGGCGTACAGGCGAGCACAGATACGCAGTATTTT
TRBJ2-3 | many | TRBV29-1 | - | CSSLTTVDTQYF | TGCAGCTCATTAACTACAGTGGATACGCAGTATTTT
TRBJ2-3 | few | TRBV6-2/TRBV6-3 | TRBD1 | CASSYFRQGPSSTDTQYF | TGTGCCAGCAGTTACTTCCGACAGGGGCCTTCTAGCACAGATACGCAGTATTTT
TRBJ2-7 | many | TRBV20-1 | TRBD2 | CSAKSGTSGYEQYF | TGCAGTGCTAAAAGCGGGACTAGCGGGTACGAGCAGTACTTC
TRBJ2-1 | - | TRBV12-3/TRBV12-4 | TRBD2 | CASSLEGGSRFF | TGTGCCAGCAGTTTAGAGGGAGGGTCGCGGTTCTTC
TRBJ2-7 | many | TRBV20-1 | - | CSAPRGTQLTEQYF | TGCAGTGCTCCCCGTGGGACCCAACTTACCGAGCAGTACTTC
TRBJ1-2 | - | TRBV28 | - | CASSPGQRNYGYTF | TGTGCCAGCAGCCCAGGACAGCGGAACTATGGCTACACCTTC
TRBJ2-7 | many | TRBV10-3 | - | CAISESDYEQYF | TGTGCCATCAGTGAGTCGGATTACGAGCAGTACTTC
TRBJ1-1 | - | TRBV12-3/TRBV12-4 | - | CASRTGHGYTEAFF | TGTGCCAGCAGGACGGGACACGGATACACTGAAGCTTTCTTT
TRBJ2-5 | many | TRBV29-1 | TRBD2 | CSVEEGTSRSETQYF | TGCAGCGTTGAAGAGGGGACTAGCAGGAGTGAGACCCAGTACTTC
TRBJ2-7 | - | TRBV7-2 | - | CASSSRTAEQYF | TGTGCCAGCAGCTCCCGGACAGCCGAGCAGTACTTC
TRBJ1-6 | few | TRBV12-3/TRBV12-4 | - | CASSLSEGTGGVLVYSPLHF | TGTGCCAGCAGTTTGTCAGAAGGCACTGGGGGGGTTCTTGTGTATTCACCCCTCCACTTT
TRBJ1-2 | few | TRBV10-3 | - | CAISEPGVNYGYTF | TGTGCCATCAGTGAACCTGGGGTAAACTATGGCTACACCTTC
TRBJ2-1 | few | TRBV4-3 | - | CASSHQGGNEQFF | TGCGCCAGCAGCCACCAGGGGGGGAATGAGCAGTTCTTC
TRBJ2-1 | few | TRBV7-3 | - | CASSLNKNPYNEQFF | TGTGCCAGCAGCTTAAACAAAAATCCTTACAATGAGCAGTTCTTC
TRBJ2-3 | few | TRBV12-3/TRBV12-4 | - | CASSISSTGASTDTQYF | TGTGCCAGCAGTATTTCCTCGACAGGTGCTAGCACAGATACGCAGTATTTT
TRBJ2-7 | few | TRBV20-1 | TRBD2 | CSASPSGGTYEQYF | TGCAGTGCTAGCCCTAGCGGGGGGACCTACGAGCAGTACTTC
TRBJ2-7 | many | TRBV10-3 | - | CAIRTESYEQYF | TGTGCCATCAGAACAGAATCCTACGAGCAGTACTTC
TRBJ2-1 | few | TRBV20-1 | TRBD2 | CSARDLTSEPNFGNEQFF | TGCAGTGCTAGAGACCTTACTAGCGAGCCTAATTTCGGCAATGAGCAGTTCTTC
TRBJ2-2 | few | TRBV12-3/TRBV12-4 | - | CASTLTGSGELFF | TGTGCCAGCACCCTGACAGGATCCGGGGAGCTGTTTTTT